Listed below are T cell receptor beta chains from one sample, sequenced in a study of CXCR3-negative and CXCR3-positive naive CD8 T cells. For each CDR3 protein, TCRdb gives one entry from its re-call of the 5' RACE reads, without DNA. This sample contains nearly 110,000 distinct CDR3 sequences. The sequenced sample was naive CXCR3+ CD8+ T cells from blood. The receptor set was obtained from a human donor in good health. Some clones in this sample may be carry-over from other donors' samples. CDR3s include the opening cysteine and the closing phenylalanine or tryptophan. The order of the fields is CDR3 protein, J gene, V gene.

CDR3aa: CAWKADTYNEQFF
j_gene: TRBJ2-1
v_gene: TRBV30

CDR3aa: CASSSGTGRGYNEQFF
j_gene: TRBJ2-1
v_gene: TRBV7-3

CDR3aa: CASSYSVGSGGRDTQYF
j_gene: TRBJ2-3
v_gene: TRBV6-2/TRBV6-3

CDR3aa: CSATGPNTEAFF
j_gene: TRBJ1-1
v_gene: TRBV29-1

CDR3aa: CASTGTLSYEQYF
j_gene: TRBJ2-7
v_gene: TRBV3-1

CDR3aa: CASSPWTGDTEAFF
j_gene: TRBJ1-1
v_gene: TRBV7-7

CDR3aa: CASKVELAGVHETQYF
j_gene: TRBJ2-5
v_gene: TRBV3-1

CDR3aa: CASSTSGGGQETQYF
j_gene: TRBJ2-5
v_gene: TRBV7-3

CDR3aa: CSVEDLVAFYTF
j_gene: TRBJ1-2
v_gene: TRBV29-1

CDR3aa: CASSQGLAGATDTQYF
j_gene: TRBJ2-3
v_gene: TRBV4-1

CDR3aa: CASSVSGSGTDTQYF
j_gene: TRBJ2-3
v_gene: TRBV9

CDR3aa: CASSPRFYRGGNEKLFF
j_gene: TRBJ1-4
v_gene: TRBV28

CDR3aa: CASRSPGLAGVNEQFF
j_gene: TRBJ2-1
v_gene: TRBV28

CDR3aa: CASSLVGQTEAFF
j_gene: TRBJ1-1
v_gene: TRBV5-1

CDR3aa: CASSLGRQATDTQYF
j_gene: TRBJ2-3
v_gene: TRBV7-9

CDR3aa: CASSHRDIAGLTDTQYF
j_gene: TRBJ2-3
v_gene: TRBV4-1

CDR3aa: CASSLLLEELGGYTF
j_gene: TRBJ1-2
v_gene: TRBV7-9

CDR3aa: CAWYAGYEQFF
j_gene: TRBJ2-1
v_gene: TRBV30

CDR3aa: CASSPSDLPHEQYF
j_gene: TRBJ2-7
v_gene: TRBV14

CDR3aa: CSVEGGSIYEQYF
j_gene: TRBJ2-7
v_gene: TRBV29-1

CDR3aa: CASSSSRSAWGEQYF
j_gene: TRBJ2-7
v_gene: TRBV7-9

CDR3aa: CASSVVGESDTQYF
j_gene: TRBJ2-3
v_gene: TRBV9

CDR3aa: CASRDPPNTEAFF
j_gene: TRBJ1-1
v_gene: TRBV12-3/TRBV12-4

CDR3aa: CASSTGRGVTEAFF
j_gene: TRBJ1-1
v_gene: TRBV13

CDR3aa: CASSQLSHTTTNEKLFF
j_gene: TRBJ1-4
v_gene: TRBV4-3

CDR3aa: CASSLEATVAGANVLTF
j_gene: TRBJ2-6
v_gene: TRBV5-1

CDR3aa: CASSLDADASYEQYF
j_gene: TRBJ2-7
v_gene: TRBV5-1

CDR3aa: CSARTGGSSADGYTF
j_gene: TRBJ1-2
v_gene: TRBV20-1

CDR3aa: CASSLGLAGGPGKNEQFF
j_gene: TRBJ2-1
v_gene: TRBV11-1

CDR3aa: CASSSNRENYEQYF
j_gene: TRBJ2-7
v_gene: TRBV5-1

CDR3aa: CSVVGGGVNGYTF
j_gene: TRBJ1-2
v_gene: TRBV29-1

CDR3aa: CASSRTSGRGETQYF
j_gene: TRBJ2-5
v_gene: TRBV5-5

CDR3aa: CASSAWAASAKNIQYF
j_gene: TRBJ2-4
v_gene: TRBV13

CDR3aa: CASSFGVNGELFF
j_gene: TRBJ2-2
v_gene: TRBV13

CDR3aa: CSVEDWAAAGRNEQFF
j_gene: TRBJ2-1
v_gene: TRBV29-1

CDR3aa: CSVRLAGEGETQYF
j_gene: TRBJ2-5
v_gene: TRBV29-1

CDR3aa: CASSAPPRQIITDTQYF
j_gene: TRBJ2-3
v_gene: TRBV7-2

CDR3aa: CSVLASGSGRYNEQFF
j_gene: TRBJ2-1
v_gene: TRBV29-1

CDR3aa: CSVVLDRSTGELFF
j_gene: TRBJ2-2
v_gene: TRBV29-1

CDR3aa: CASSYPPGPGNEQFF
j_gene: TRBJ2-1
v_gene: TRBV6-6

CDR3aa: CASSEARRGKHEQFF
j_gene: TRBJ2-1
v_gene: TRBV6-1

CDR3aa: CASSQYGGNYGYTF
j_gene: TRBJ1-2
v_gene: TRBV7-3

CDR3aa: CASSRTKPAGVTYEQYF
j_gene: TRBJ2-7
v_gene: TRBV28

CDR3aa: CSSGGGGTEAFF
j_gene: TRBJ1-1
v_gene: TRBV29-1

CDR3aa: CASSPGTLDGTEAFF
j_gene: TRBJ1-1
v_gene: TRBV5-1

CDR3aa: CASSPWKGQGDEQYF
j_gene: TRBJ2-7
v_gene: TRBV4-1

CDR3aa: CASSQDVGGGYGYTF
j_gene: TRBJ1-2
v_gene: TRBV4-2

CDR3aa: CATSREQGAYEQYF
j_gene: TRBJ2-7
v_gene: TRBV15

CDR3aa: CASTPGGYYEQYF
j_gene: TRBJ2-7
v_gene: TRBV28

CDR3aa: CASSLSREVYTEAFF
j_gene: TRBJ1-1
v_gene: TRBV7-2

CDR3aa: CASSLVEFDEQYF
j_gene: TRBJ2-7
v_gene: TRBV12-3/TRBV12-4